This T cell receptor (beta chain) came from a study of shared clonotypes between healthy human individuals. Study-level findings and limits: Researchers found naive subsets generally carried larger estimated richness than memory subsets.

The deep-level immunoSEQ assay was used. Sequencing was performed with immunoSEQ multiplex PCR; in TCRdb, only in-frame clones are kept and a portion is missing. This sample carries over a million clones, roughly 96% of them seen once, and the ten largest clones take approximately 1%. To note about this clone: Its specificity is not known.

Trimming removed 5 bases from V and 4 bases from J; junction bases left unmatched: 3. The CDR3 sequence is 13 residues long. From germline, CDR1 is MDHEN and CDR2 SYDVKM. Sequenced: naive CD4+ T cells sorted from blood. This sample's subset: CD45RA+ positively selected. The gene calls are TRBV28 and TRBJ1-1; 8 positions agree with TRBD1. The sequence was obtained from a man aged 25-45 years in good health. CDR3: CASSQTGATEAFF. CDR3 sequence (DNA): TGTGCCAGCAGTCAGACAGGGGCCACTGAAGCTTTCTTT.